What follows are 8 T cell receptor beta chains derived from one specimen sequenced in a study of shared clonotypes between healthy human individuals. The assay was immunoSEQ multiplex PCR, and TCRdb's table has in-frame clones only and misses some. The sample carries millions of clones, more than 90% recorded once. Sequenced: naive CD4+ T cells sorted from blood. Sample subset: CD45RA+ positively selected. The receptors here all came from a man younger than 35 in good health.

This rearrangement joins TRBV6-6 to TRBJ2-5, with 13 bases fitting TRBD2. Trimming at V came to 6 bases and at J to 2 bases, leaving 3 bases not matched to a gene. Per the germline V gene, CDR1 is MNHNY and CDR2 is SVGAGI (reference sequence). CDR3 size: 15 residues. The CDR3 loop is CASSLGLAGQETQYF. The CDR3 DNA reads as TGTGCCAGCAGCCTGGGACTAGCGGGACAAGAGACCCAGTACTTC.

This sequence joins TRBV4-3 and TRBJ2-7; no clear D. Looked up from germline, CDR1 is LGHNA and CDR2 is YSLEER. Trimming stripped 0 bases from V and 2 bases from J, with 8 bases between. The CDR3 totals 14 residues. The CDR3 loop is CASSQEWGTYEQYF. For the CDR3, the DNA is TGCGCCAGCAGCCAAGAGTGGGGTACCTACGAGCAGTACTTC.

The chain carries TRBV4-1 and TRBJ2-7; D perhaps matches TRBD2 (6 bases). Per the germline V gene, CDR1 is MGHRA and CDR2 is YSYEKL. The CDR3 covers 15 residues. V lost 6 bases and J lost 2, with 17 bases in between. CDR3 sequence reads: CASRRLVAVTYEQYF. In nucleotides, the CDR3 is TGCGCCAGCAGGAGACTAGTGGCGGTTACCTACGAGCAGTACTTC.

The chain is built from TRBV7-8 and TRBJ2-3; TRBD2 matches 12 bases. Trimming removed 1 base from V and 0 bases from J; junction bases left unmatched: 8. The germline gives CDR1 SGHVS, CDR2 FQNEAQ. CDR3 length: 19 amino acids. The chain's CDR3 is CASSLDTGTSGFSTDTQYF. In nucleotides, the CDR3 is TGTGCCAGCAGCTTAGATACCGGGACTAGCGGGTTTAGCACAGATACGCAGTATTTT. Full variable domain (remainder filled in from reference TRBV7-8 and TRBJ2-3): GAGVSQSPRYKVAKRGQDVALRCDPISGHVSLFWYQQALGQGPEFLTYFQNEAQLDKSGLPSDRFFAERPEGSVSTLKIQRTQQEDSAVYLCASSLDTGTSGFSTDTQYFGPGTRLTVL.

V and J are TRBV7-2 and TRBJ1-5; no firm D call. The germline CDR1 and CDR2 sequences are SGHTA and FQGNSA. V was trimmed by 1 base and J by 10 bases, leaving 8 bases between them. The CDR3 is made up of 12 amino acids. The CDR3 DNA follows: TGTGCCAGCAGCTTAGGGGTCTCCCCCCAGCATTTT. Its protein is CASSLGVSPQHF.

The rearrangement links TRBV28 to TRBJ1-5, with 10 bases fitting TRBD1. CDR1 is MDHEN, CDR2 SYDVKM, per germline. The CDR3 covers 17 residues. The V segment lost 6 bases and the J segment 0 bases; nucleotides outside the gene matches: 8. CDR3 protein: CASRPRQGADSNQPQHF. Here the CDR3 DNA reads TGTGCCAGCAGACCCAGACAGGGGGCGGATAGCAATCAGCCCCAGCATTTT. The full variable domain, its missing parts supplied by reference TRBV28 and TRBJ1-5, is DVKVTQSSRYLVKRTGEKVFLECVQDMDHENMFWYRQDPGLGLRLIYFSYDVKMKEKGDIPEGYSVSREKKERFSLILESASTNQTSMYLCASRPRQGADSNQPQHFGDGTRLSIL.

The CDR3 DNA reads as TGTGCCATCAGTGAGTCGGGGGGAAGTATATACGAGCAGTACTTC. Translated, it gives CAISESGGSIYEQYF. J is TRBJ2-7 and V is TRBV10-3, with D perhaps matching TRBD2 (6 bases). The CDR3 sequence is 15 residues long. Trimming shortened V by 0 bases and J by 4 bases, and 13 bases separated the two germline ends. In germline, CDR1 is ENHRY, CDR2 SYGVKD.

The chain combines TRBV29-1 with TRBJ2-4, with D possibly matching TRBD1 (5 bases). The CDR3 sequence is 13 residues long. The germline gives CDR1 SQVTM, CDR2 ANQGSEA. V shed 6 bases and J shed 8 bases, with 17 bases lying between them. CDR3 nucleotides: TGCAGCGTCTACGAAGGACAAGGACACATTCAGTACTTC. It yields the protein CSVYEGQGHIQYF.